Each of the 6 T cell receptor beta chains below was sequenced from the same sample in a study of T cell responses to AZD1222 COVID-19 vaccine. The repertoire was sequenced with immunoSEQ multiplex PCR; TCRdb's copy has only in-frame clones and lacks some. The sample records roughly 150,000 clones, roughly 92% being singletons. Sequenced material: peripheral blood, taken on day 0 of AZD1222 vaccination. These receptors were obtained from an adult in good health.

The chain combines TRBV6-4 with TRBJ1-2; 8 positions agree with TRBD1. V lost 0 bases to trimming and J lost 4 bases; unmatched junction nucleotides: 10. CDR3 length: 17 residues. Germline V gives CDR1 MRHNA, CDR2 SNTAGT. CDR3 sequence reads: CASSDSMDRESPYGYTF. CDR3 sequence (DNA): TGTGCCAGCAGTGACTCGATGGACAGGGAATCTCCCTATGGCTACACCTTC.

The gene calls are TRBV11-3 and TRBJ2-7; D is uncertain. Trimming cost V 1 base and J 6 bases, with 16 bases left between them. The CDR3 sequence is 15 residues long. Germline CDR1 and CDR2: SGHNT and YENEEA. The chain's CDR3 is CASSLAAGPVFEQYF. The CDR3 region has the DNA TGTGCCAGCAGCTTAGCTGCCGGGCCGGTCTTCGAGCAGTACTTC. Complete variable domain (other parts from reference TRBV11-3 and TRBJ2-7): EAGVVQSPRYKIIEKKQPVAFWCNPISGHNTLYWYLQNLGQGPELLIRYENEEAVDDSQLPKDRFSAERLKGVDSTLKIQPAELGDSAVYLCASSLAAGPVFEQYFGPGTRLTVT.

This clone was recorded a few times. The chain couples TRBV25-1 to TRBJ1-6; 9 bases agree with TRBD1. The CDR3 runs 15 residues. Losses at the gene ends were 4 bases for V and 10 bases for J; bases not matched to a gene: 8. CDR1 and CDR2 (germline): MGHDK, SYGVNS. The CDR3 sequence: CASSAGQGLGSPLHF. CDR3 DNA sequence: TGTGCCAGCAGTGCGGGACAGGGATTGGGATCACCCCTCCACTTT.

This chain joins TRBV10-3 and TRBJ1-4, with D tentatively TRBD1 (6 bases). There are 14 residues in the CDR3. Trimming took off 3 bases at V and 3 bases at J, with 8 bases between the two ends. CDR1 and CDR2 from the germline V gene are ENHRY and SYGVKD. The CDR3 loop reads CAISEGGPNEKLFF. The CDR3 nucleotides are TGTGCCATCAGTGAAGGGGGTCCTAATGAAAAACTGTTTTTT.

The rearrangement links TRBV5-6 to TRBJ1-2, with D perhaps TRBD1 (6 bases). Germline loops: CDR1 SGHDT, CDR2 YYEEEE. The germline V and J ends were trimmed by 6 bases and 7 bases, with 19 bases remaining between them. The CDR3 loop spans 14 amino acids. CDR3 in amino acids: CASTQERGRGGYTF. In DNA, the CDR3 is TGTGCCAGCACCCAAGAGAGGGGGAGGGGTGGCTACACCTTC.

This sequence joins TRBV18 and TRBJ1-2, with D hard to call. Germline CDR1 KGHSH, CDR2 LQKENI. With 6 bases removed from V and 4 bases from J, the gap between germline ends came to 15 bases. The CDR3 runs 14 residues. The CDR3 DNA follows: TGTGCCAGCTCGCGACCCGGAGGGTTCTATGGCTACACCTTC. This codes for CASSRPGGFYGYTF.